This record covers a single T cell receptor beta chain. The sample comes from a study of blood T cell repertoires in COVID-19. Study summary: Italy, Spain and the United States were the sources of the convalescent and acute COVID-19 samples. The cDNA or gDNA used as material had been derived from T cells, B-cell-depleted T cells, or PBMCs.

Seattle-derived patients entered the study during active infection and were followed longitudinally. From germline, CDR1 is LGHDT and CDR2 YNNKEL (reference sequence). V shed 4 bases and J shed 0 bases, with 13 bases lying between them. The CDR3 length is 16 residues. In the authors' methods: Amplification from reference gene primers served as the basis for estimated nucleated cell counts. Here immunoSEQ multiplex PCR was the method, and the copy in TCRdb shows in-frame clones only, minus some. V and J calls and clone size are those listed in that table; D and trimming were worked out from the DNA. The sample lists approximately 170,000 clones; about 87% were seen once.

Sequenced sample: peripheral blood. The chain carries TRBV3-1 (or the pseudogene TRBV3-2) and TRBJ2-1; no definite D call. The sequence derives from a woman over 75 with COVID-19, enrolled during active disease. Here the CDR3 reads CASSLQPRASYNEQFF. CDR3 nucleotides: TGTGCCAGCAGCCTTCAACCCCGCGCCTCCTACAATGAGCAGTTCTTC.